This T cell receptor beta chain was found in a study of blood T cell repertoires in COVID-19 (TCRdb year 2020). With respect to the entire study: Collaborator samples came from the United States, Italy and Spain and covered acute and convalescent phases of COVID-19. HLA class I and class II types, where available, came from metadata supplied by the sample provider rather than from assay-based typing. The prospective study material was composed of cDNA or gDNA derived from T cells, B-cell-depleted T cells, or PBMCs. The sample metadata nearly always contained a de-identified subject ID, COVID-19 status, age in years and sex. The dataset comprised deeply sampled blood TCRbeta repertoires from subjects exposed to, actively infected with, or recovered from COVID-19. Samples were obtained from the ongoing ImmuneRACE study (first 160 participants) and from about 1,300 subjects provided by 6 global collaborators. The repertoires were released in a freely available public database intended as a resource for research on the immune response to SARS-CoV-2.

One collaborating source in Seattle enrolled patients during active infection and followed them longitudinally through the course of disease. Each collaborating institution followed its own protocols to collect whole blood in K2EDTA tubes. Collaborator samples were shipped for TCRbeta analysis as frozen whole blood, isolated PBMCs, or DNA extracted from either sample type. Study-level results and caveats: How much clinical and demographic metadata was included differed by source and by participant, and the metadata was provided uncurated.

The immunoSEQ Assay, a bias-controlled multiplex PCR, was used to amplify TCRbeta CDR3 regions from genomic DNA. Per the authors' processing: The number of nucleated cells in each sample was estimated by amplification of reference gene primers within the assay. To quantify the absolute abundance of each unique TCRbeta CDR3 rearrangement, sequence reads were collapsed and filtered. For each sample, productive Simpson clonality was calculated as the square root of Simpson's diversity index across productive rearrangements. TCRdb re-hosts the immuneACCESS table, in-frame sequences only. Its copies lack some clones; in the studies checked, an unresolved V gene accounts for under half of them, and the cause for the rest is not known. The V and J calls and clone size come from that table; D and trimming were worked out from the DNA. The sample profile shows over 90,000 clones; more than 80% of them were found once. Roughly 4.8% of the sample is in the top ten clones.

Per the germline V gene, SGHTA is the CDR1 and FQGNSA is the CDR2. Deletion took 3 bases off V and 7 bases off J, with a span of 16 bases between the germline ends. The CDR3 measures 16 amino acids from cysteine to phenylalanine. This entry keeps only the CDR3 DNA: 48 bases, framed from base 1. This clone was detected only a few times. The antigen this receptor binds is unknown. No much larger clone is present one base from it, and per-base qualities are unavailable. This receptor chain uses TRBV7-2 and TRBJ1-6; the D gene identity is not certain. The sequence derives from a man aged 80 or over with COVID-19, enrolled during active disease. Specimen: peripheral blood. The DNA sequence is given as TGTGCCAGCAGCTTCCGGCCGGTCGCAGGAAATTCACCCCTCCACTTT. This yields the protein CASSFRPVAGNSPLHF.